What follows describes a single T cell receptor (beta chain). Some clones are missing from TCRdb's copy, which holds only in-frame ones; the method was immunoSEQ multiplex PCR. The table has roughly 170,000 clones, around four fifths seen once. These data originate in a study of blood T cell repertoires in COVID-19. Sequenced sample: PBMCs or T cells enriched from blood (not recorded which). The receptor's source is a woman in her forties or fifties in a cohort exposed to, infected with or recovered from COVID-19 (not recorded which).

CDR3 in amino acids: CASSGTSGYNEQFF. The CDR3 nucleotides read TGTGCCAGCTCAGGGACTAGCGGATACAATGAGCAGTTCTTC. This chain links TRBV18 with TRBJ2-1; 11 nucleotides line up with TRBD2. The CDR3 totals 14 residues. The trim removed 5 bases at V and 4 bases at J, leaving 1 base unmatched. Germline V lookup: CDR1 KGHSH, CDR2 LQKENI.